One sample yielded the 5 T cell receptor beta chains listed below, sequenced in a study of blood T cells in healthy people across ages. Combining a sample-barcoded 5' primer with a J-beta primer mix, a second PCR ran for roughly 7 to 11 cycles. TCRdb recomputed calls from the 5' RACE reads with MiXCR, one row per CDR3 protein. The sample lists over 500,000 distinct CDR3 sequences; roughly half were seen once. The sequenced sample consisted of blood. The source is a woman at least 80 years old in good health.

This chain connects TRBV28 to TRBJ2-7; D might be TRBD2 (6 bases). The CDR3 is 14 residues long. CDR1 and CDR2 from the germline V gene are MDHEN and SYDVKM. V dropped 10 bases and J dropped 7 bases, with 23 bases sitting between them. This chain's CDR3 is CATSFGSGLGEQYF. As DNA, the CDR3 is TGTGCCACCTCCTTTGGTAGCGGATTAGGGGAGCAGTACTTC.

This clonotype was seen many times. This chain links TRBV24-1 with TRBJ2-1; 8 positions agree with TRBD1. The CDR3 loop spans 17 amino acids. Per the germline V gene, CDR1 is KGHDR and CDR2 is SFDVKD. The V gene end was trimmed by 0 bases and the J gene end by 2 bases; junction bases not matched to a gene: 5. CDR3 sequence reads: CATSDLAGTGPYNEQFF. In DNA, the CDR3 is TGTGCCACCAGTGATTTGGCCGGGACAGGACCCTACAATGAGCAGTTCTTC.

This clonotype was detected only a few times. The chain has TRBV7-2 and TRBJ2-5, with D possibly TRBD2 on 5 matching bases. The CDR3 spans 14 residues. The ends were cut back, 4 bases at V and 5 bases at J, with 14 bases in the middle. The V gene's germline CDR1 is SGHTA and CDR2 FQGNSA. The CDR3 reads CASSSRTETETQYF. CDR3 bases: TGTGCCAGCAGCTCAAGGACTGAAACGGAGACCCAGTACTTC.

This clonotype was detected a few times. The chain links TRBV6-1 to TRBJ2-1; no clear D. Germline V lookup: CDR1 MNHNS, CDR2 SASEGT. This CDR3 contains 13 residues. Trimming cost V 4 bases and J 4 bases, with 8 bases left between them. The CDR3 sequence is CASSATEYNEQFF. The CDR3 region has the DNA TGTGCCAGCAGTGCGACGGAATACAATGAGCAGTTCTTC.

V gene TRBV5-1 combines with J gene TRBJ2-3, with a weak D call TRBD1 (7 bases). This CDR3 comprises 15 residues. The germline V and J ends were trimmed by 1 base and 4 bases, with 13 bases remaining between them. CDR1 and CDR2 (germline): SGHRS, YFSETQ. In DNA form, the CDR3 reads TGCGCCAGCAGCTTGACGGAGGGGGCCGCAGATACGCAGTATTTT. This gives the protein CASSLTEGAADTQYF.